These 13 T cell receptor beta chains came from one sample sequenced in a study of cytomegalovirus exposure and HLA in healthy donors. Both 60 Vbeta primers and 13 Jbeta primers went into the PCR. Sequencing was performed with immunoSEQ multiplex PCR; in TCRdb, only in-frame clones are kept and a portion is missing. The sample lists 100,000 or so clones; 60% to 85% were seen once. The sequenced material came from PBMCs. The source of these receptors is a female donor in good health and CMV-seropositive.

This rearrangement joins TRBV30 to TRBJ1-6; D gene unclear. Germline CDR1 reads GTSNPN; CDR2 reads SVGIG (reference sequence). Deletions cut 3 bases from V and 0 bases from J, with 9 bases between. This CDR3 comprises 15 residues. The CDR3: CAWRNGGSYNSPLHF. The DNA for the CDR3 is TGTGCCTGGAGGAACGGTGGCTCCTATAATTCACCCCTCCACTTT.

The J gene is TRBJ1-2, the V gene TRBV9; 8 positions agree with TRBD1. Germline V gene data show CDR1 as SGDLS and CDR2 as YYNGEE. The junction had 6 bases not matched to a gene; V was cut back by 7 bases and J by 7 bases. The CDR3 totals 12 residues. The chain's CDR3 is CASEDRVLGYTF. CDR3 sequence (DNA): TGTGCCAGCGAGGACAGGGTGCTTGGCTACACCTTC.

The chain combines TRBV5-1 with TRBJ2-5; D call uncertain. This CDR3 has 14 residues. CDR1 and CDR2 from the germline V gene are SGHRS and YFSETQ. V lost 1 base and J 1 base, leaving 8 bases between the germline ends. CDR3 amino acids: CASSLSTGQETQYF. The CDR3 DNA reads as TGCGCCAGCAGCTTGAGCACGGGCCAAGAGACCCAGTACTTC.

The V gene is TRBV5-4, the J gene TRBJ2-1; 8 nucleotides agree with TRBD1. J was trimmed by 8 bases and V by 5 bases; bases with no gene match: 3. Germline CDR1 is SGHNT and CDR2 is YYREEE (reference sequence). The CDR3 has 12 amino acids. The CDR3 region has the DNA TGTGCCAGCAGACAACAGGGGGATGAGCAGTTCTTC. Encoded protein: CASRQQGDEQFF. Looking up the rest from reference TRBV5-4 and TRBJ2-1 gives the full variable domain: ETGVTQSPTHLIKTRGQQVTLRCSSQSGHNTVSWYQQALGQGPQFIFQYYREEENGRGNFPPRFSGLQFPNYSSELNVNALELDDSALYLCASRQQGDEQFFGPGTRLTVL.

The chain joins TRBV5-5 to TRBJ1-5; tentative D call: TRBD1 (5 bases). Trimming pared 4 bases from V and 3 bases from J, leaving 11 bases between. CDR3 length: 14 residues. The germline V gene encodes CDR1 SGHKS and CDR2 YYEKEE (reference sequence). CDR3 loop: CASSAGGDNQPQHF. The CDR3 nucleotides are TGTGCCAGCAGCGCTGGGGGGGACAATCAGCCCCAGCATTTT.

This chain connects TRBV5-1 to TRBJ2-4, with D possibly being TRBD2 (5 bases). V was trimmed by 0 bases and J by 8 bases, leaving 6 bases between them. From germline, CDR1 is SGHRS and CDR2 YFSETQ. The length of the CDR3 is 12 residues. CDR3 region: CASSLGGDIQYF. The CDR3 DNA is TGCGCCAGCAGCTTGGGGGGAGACATTCAGTACTTC.

This clone was seen a single time. This chain uses TRBV28 with TRBJ2-1, with 9 bases matching TRBD1. The CDR3 runs to 15 residues. Germline CDR1 MDHEN, CDR2 SYDVKM. The J segment lost 7 bases and the V segment lost 7 bases, leaving 11 bases of the junction unmatched. In nucleotides, the CDR3 is TGTGCCAGCACGGAGCACAGGGGGCGCGTAAATGAGCAGTTCTTC. Translating gives CASTEHRGRVNEQFF.

The table lists this clone with a few counts. J is TRBJ2-7 and V is TRBV7-8, with 12 positions matching TRBD2. Germline V gene data show CDR1 as SGHVS and CDR2 as FQNEAQ. The CDR3 has 16 amino acids. J lost 4 bases, V lost 1 base, and 5 bases had no gene match. CDR3 region: CASSLGVTSGGYEQYF. The DNA for the CDR3 is TGTGCCAGCAGCTTAGGTGTGACTAGCGGGGGTTACGAGCAGTACTTC.

In this sample, this clone turned up once. V and J are TRBV5-1 and TRBJ2-2, with 11 bases fitting TRBD1. From germline, CDR1 is SGHRS and CDR2 YFSETQ. The CDR3 runs 16 residues. V lost 1 base, J lost 6 bases, and 5 bases stayed unmatched. The CDR3 is CASSLFGQGAAGELFF. CDR3 coding DNA: TGCGCCAGCAGCTTGTTCGGACAGGGGGCGGCCGGGGAGCTGTTTTTT.

The chain couples TRBV18 to TRBJ2-3; 14 nucleotides agree with TRBD2. The CDR3 consists of 14 residues. V shed 6 bases, J shed 5 bases, and the junction held 1 base outside the gene matches. The germline V gene encodes CDR1 KGHSH and CDR2 LQKENI. This CDR3 is CASSGLAGEDTQYF. DNA of the CDR3: TGTGCCAGCTCGGGACTAGCGGGGGAAGATACGCAGTATTTT.

J is TRBJ2-5 and V is TRBV7-9; D is perhaps TRBD2 (6 bases). The CDR3 has 15 amino acids. V was clipped by 2 bases and J by 5 bases, with 15 bases between them. Germline V CDR1 and CDR2: SEHNR, FQNEAQ (reference sequence). The CDR3 is CASSLPLAGLETQYF. The CDR3 DNA is TGTGCCAGCAGCTTACCGCTGGCGGGGCTGGAGACCCAGTACTTC.

This chain connects TRBV4-2 to TRBJ2-1, with 7 bases aligning to TRBD1. CDR1 LGHNA and CDR2 YNFKEQ come from the germline V gene. The CDR3 is 13 amino acids. Trimming cost V 4 bases and J 13 bases; bases outside gene matches: 10. The DNA of the CDR3 is TGTGCCAGCAGCCCAACAGACAGGGATGGCCAGTTCTTC. It is translated as CASSPTDRDGQFF.

V and J are TRBV14 and TRBJ2-7; possible D gene TRBD2, 5 bases. V shed 4 bases and J shed 10 bases, with 11 bases lying between them. The germline CDR1 and CDR2 sequences are SGHDN and FVKESK. The CDR3 contains 11 residues. The CDR3 sequence: CASSLMGEQYF. CDR3 nucleotide sequence: TGTGCCAGCAGCCTGATGGGAGAACAGTACTTC.